Each of the 30 T cell receptor beta chains below was sequenced from the same sample in a study of T-cell reconstitution after alpha-beta-depleted transplantation in children. Unique molecular identifiers featured in how the TCRbeta library was prepared. MiXCR, applied by TCRdb to the PCR reads, yields one record per CDR3 protein. The sample carries 300,000 or so distinct CDR3 sequences, approximately 23% recorded once. Sequencing used PBMCs, mostly from graft donor cells, obtained 180 days after TCRalphabeta/CD19-depleted stem cell transplant. All receptors derive from a male patient aged 10 to 17 who had a stem cell transplant for acute lymphoblastic leukemia, so the T cells may come from the graft donor.

The chain employs TRBV7-8 and TRBJ2-1; 8 bases line up with TRBD2. The CDR3 covers 16 residues. The ends lost 3 bases at V and 9 bases at J; junction bases unmatched: 13. CDR1 is SGHVS, CDR2 FQNEAQ, per germline. CDR3 in DNA: TGTGCCAGCAGCTTCACACACCCGGGACTAGAACTTGAGCAGTTCTTC. Translation: CASSFTHPGLELEQFF.

The rearrangement links TRBV5-1 to TRBJ2-3; D possibly corresponds to TRBD2 (5 bases). Germline V lookup: CDR1 SGHRS, CDR2 YFSETQ. This CDR3 is 16 amino acids long. V dropped 2 bases and J dropped 4 bases, with 17 bases sitting between them. The CDR3 loop is CASSFGRPAGADTQYF. The CDR3 DNA is TGCGCCAGCAGCTTTGGCAGGCCCGCCGGGGCAGATACGCAGTATTTT.

This clonotype was observed many times. This chain joins TRBV5-1 and TRBJ2-1; 9 bases map to TRBD2. V trimming: 5 bases; J trimming: 5 bases; junction bases outside the gene matches: 8. There are 15 residues in the CDR3. CDR1 and CDR2 from the germline V gene are SGHRS and YFSETQ. The CDR3 nucleotides are TGCGCCAGCAGTTCGACTAGCGGCGAAAACAATGAGCAGTTCTTC. Translated: CASSSTSGENNEQFF.

This clonotype came up a few times. The chain carries TRBV5-1 and TRBJ2-4; TRBD2 matches 8 bases. The germline gives CDR1 SGHRS, CDR2 YFSETQ. This CDR3 is built from 16 residues. The ends lost 1 base at V and 1 base at J; junction bases unmatched: 4. Written as DNA, the CDR3 is TGCGCCAGCAGCTTGCGAGCGGGAGTGGCCAAAAACATTCAGTACTTC. Encoded protein: CASSLRAGVAKNIQYF.

Many counts were recorded for this clonotype. V is TRBV5-1 and J is TRBJ2-1, with D perhaps TRBD1 (6 bases). Germline-derived CDR1 and CDR2 are SGHRS and YFSETQ. This CDR3 is 14 amino acids long. Trimming stripped 4 bases from V and 5 bases from J, with 13 bases between. CDR3 in amino acids: CASSLPKGDNEQFF. DNA of the CDR3: TGCGCCAGCAGCCTCCCCAAGGGGGACAATGAGCAGTTCTTC. Together with reference TRBV5-1 and TRBJ2-1, the CDR3 gives the full variable domain: KAGVTQTPRYLIKTRGQQVTLSCSPISGHRSVSWYQQTPGQGLQFLFEYFSETQRNKGNFPGRFSGRQFSNSRSEMNVSTLELGDSALYLCASSLPKGDNEQFFGPGTRLTVL.

The rearrangement uses TRBV14 and TRBJ2-7, with TRBD2 matching 11 bases. The CDR3 has 17 amino acids. Germline trimming cut 4 bases from V and 2 bases from J; bases unmatched to any gene: 10. Germline V lookup: CDR1 SGHDN, CDR2 FVKESK. CDR3 bases: TGTGCCAGCAGCCTAAGACCCGGGACTAGCGGAACCTACGAGCAGTACTTC. Protein: CASSLRPGTSGTYEQYF.

The chain carries TRBV3-1 and TRBJ2-7, with D tentatively TRBD2 (7 bases). Germline-derived CDR1 and CDR2 are LGHDT and YNNKEL (reference sequence). V shed 8 bases and J shed 2 bases, with 25 bases lying between them. The length of the CDR3 is 17 residues. The CDR3 reads CASSPIGGASGPYEQYF. The CDR3 bases are TGTGCCAGCTCCCCCATTGGGGGGGCTAGCGGACCCTACGAGCAGTACTTC.

The chain carries TRBV12-3 or TRBV12-4 and TRBJ2-4; D remains ambiguous. The CDR3 contains 14 residues. The V end was cut by 5 bases, the J end by 0 bases, with 8 bases between. The CDR3 loop reads CASSLERAKNIQYF. The CDR3 DNA follows: TGTGCCAGCAGTCTAGAGAGAGCCAAAAACATTCAGTACTTC.

This clonotype was counted between two and nine times. The V gene is TRBV4-2, the J gene TRBJ2-6; 7 bases are a match to TRBD1. V lost 5 bases, J lost 4 bases, and 8 bases stayed unmatched. The germline gives CDR1 LGHNA, CDR2 YNFKEQ. CDR3 length: 16 amino acids. The DNA of the CDR3 is TGTGCCAGCAGCAGAATGACAGGGTTAGGGGCCAACGTCCTGACTTTC. It codes for CASSRMTGLGANVLTF.

This chain links TRBV7-9 with TRBJ2-1, with D unresolved. V shed 0 bases and J shed 10 bases, with 7 bases lying between them. This CDR3 contains 12 residues. Germline values: CDR1 SEHNR, CDR2 FQNEAQ (reference sequence). The CDR3 spells CASSLAAREQFF. CDR3 bases: TGTGCCAGCAGCTTAGCCGCCCGCGAGCAGTTCTTC.

V usage is TRBV12-5 and J usage is TRBJ1-5; D not resolved. The CDR3 spans 11 residues. The V end lost 3 bases, the J end lost 8 bases, and 5 bases lay between the germline ends. Germline CDR1 and CDR2: LGHNT and FRNRAP. CDR3 DNA sequence: TGTGCTAGTGGTTTTGATGAGCCCCAGCATTTT. Protein product: CASGFDEPQHF.

This clonotype came up a few times. This chain uses TRBV13 with TRBJ2-7; D may be TRBD1 (6 bases). The length of the CDR3 is 13 residues. V shed 5 bases and J shed 3 bases, with 11 bases lying between them. In germline, CDR1 is PRHDT, CDR2 FYEKMQ (reference sequence). In DNA, the CDR3 is TGTGCCAGCAGCATCGGGGACAACTACGAGCAGTACTTC. Translation gives CASSIGDNYEQYF.

The chain links TRBV20-1 to TRBJ2-7; D is unresolved. Trimming cost V 3 bases and J 11 bases, with 17 bases left between them. The germline CDR1 and CDR2 sequences are DFQATT and SNEGSKA (reference sequence). CDR3 length equals 12 residues. CDR3 in amino acids: CSASPNSVEEYF. The DNA of the CDR3 is TGCAGTGCTAGTCCTAATTCAGTGGAAGAGTACTTC.

The J gene is TRBJ2-1, the V gene TRBV7-3; 12 bases agree with TRBD2. The germline CDR1 and CDR2 sequences are SGHTA and FQGTGA. The ends lost 4 bases at V and 5 bases at J; junction bases unmatched: 6. The CDR3 has 16 amino acids. The CDR3 region is CASSSPGLAGHNEQFF. The CDR3 DNA sequence: TGTGCCAGCAGCTCTCCGGGACTAGCGGGTCACAATGAGCAGTTCTTC.

The chain is built from TRBV11-2 and TRBJ2-1; TRBD2 aligns across 7 bases. The CDR3 extends over 18 amino acids. Trimming removed 5 bases from V and 6 bases from J; junction bases left unmatched: 19. CDR1 is SGHAT, CDR2 FQNNGV, per germline. DNA for the CDR3: TGTGCCAGCAGCCACTGGACCGCTGTTGGGAGGGCCTTCAATGAGCAGTTCTTC. Its protein product is CASSHWTAVGRAFNEQFF. Based on the CDR3 plus reference TRBV11-2 and TRBJ2-1, the full variable domain is EAGVAQSPRYKIIEKRQSVAFWCNPISGHATLYWYQQILGQGPKLLIQFQNNGVVDDSQLPKDRFSAERLKGVDSTLKIQPAKLEDSAVYLCASSHWTAVGRAFNEQFFGPGTRLTVL.

This chain joins TRBV3-1 and TRBJ1-1, with a tentative D call TRBD1 (6 bases). Trimming removed 5 bases from V and 1 base from J, with 14 bases in between. The CDR3 extends over 15 amino acids. CDR1 is LGHDT, CDR2 YNNKEL, per germline (reference sequence). CDR3 amino acids: CASSASGTPNTEAFF. CDR3 nucleotides: TGTGCCAGCAGCGCCTCCGGGACACCGAACACTGAAGCTTTCTTT.

The table lists this clonotype with a few counts. The genes are TRBV12-3 or TRBV12-4 and TRBJ1-2; possible D gene TRBD1, 5 bases. There are 18 residues in the CDR3. Trimming removed 3 bases from V and 0 bases from J, with 20 bases in between. The CDR3 nucleotides are TGTGCCAGCAGTTTCTCCCGGGGCAGGATTCGAGCTAACTATGGCTACACCTTC. Residues: CASSFSRGRIRANYGYTF.

The J gene is TRBJ2-7, the V gene TRBV5-1; weak D call: TRBD1 (5 bases). This CDR3 has 14 residues. Trimming removed 0 bases at V and 3 bases at J, with 10 bases between. Germline V gene data show CDR1 as SGHRS and CDR2 as YFSETQ. The chain's CDR3 is CASSLVQGNYEQYF. Here the CDR3 DNA reads TGCGCCAGCAGCTTGGTCCAGGGAAACTACGAGCAGTACTTC.

The table lists this clonotype with a few counts. V gene TRBV12-5 combines with J gene TRBJ2-7, with D unclear. The CDR3 runs to 12 residues. Trimming stripped 7 bases from V and 2 bases from J, with 9 bases between. Germline CDR1 LGHNT, CDR2 FRNRAP. The CDR3 DNA sequence: TGTGCTAGTGCCCCACCCACCTACGAGCAGTACTTC. Translation gives CASAPPTYEQYF.

This clonotype occurred a few times. The V and J genes are TRBV5-1 and TRBJ2-7; 7 bases agree with TRBD1. This CDR3 is 14 amino acids long. CDR1 and CDR2 (germline): SGHRS, YFSETQ. Germline trimming cut 4 bases from V and 3 bases from J; bases unmatched to any gene: 7. The CDR3, as DNA: TGCGCCAGCAGCGAACAGGGGAGAGGCTACGAGCAGTACTTC. Its protein is CASSEQGRGYEQYF.

The chain recombines TRBV5-1 with TRBJ1-1, with no clear D. V lost 4 bases and J lost 2, with 12 bases in between. This CDR3 has 14 amino acids. Germline V gene lookup returns CDR1 SGHRS and CDR2 YFSETQ. The CDR3 reads CASSRDGSNTEAFF. The CDR3 nucleotides read TGCGCCAGCAGCCGCGACGGGAGTAACACTGAAGCTTTCTTT.

The chain recombines TRBV15 with TRBJ1-4, with D unclear. Germline loops: CDR1 LNHNV, CDR2 YYDKDF (reference sequence). The CDR3 is made up of 15 amino acids. Trimming pared 3 bases from V and 0 bases from J, leaving 8 bases between. CDR3 bases: TGTGCCACCAGCAGGTTGCATGCAACTAATGAAAAACTGTTTTTT. Amino acid sequence: CATSRLHATNEKLFF.

This clonotype has more than one count but fewer than ten. The genes are TRBV27 and TRBJ1-6; no clear D. V was shortened by 3 bases and J by 2 bases, with 14 bases between the two germline ends. The CDR3 extends over 17 amino acids. CDR1 and CDR2 from the germline V gene are MNHEY and SMNVEV (reference sequence). This chain's CDR3 is CASSFGRGAAYNSPLHF. The CDR3 DNA reads as TGTGCCAGCAGTTTCGGCCGTGGAGCGGCCTATAATTCACCCCTCCACTTT.

The chain is built from TRBV10-3 and TRBJ2-2; 10 bases fit TRBD2. Germline V gene data show CDR1 as ENHRY and CDR2 as SYGVKD. This CDR3 is 15 amino acids long. The J segment lost 4 bases and the V segment lost 2 bases, leaving 1 base of the junction unmatched. The chain's CDR3 is CAISERLAGTGELFF. In DNA, the CDR3 is TGTGCCATCAGTGAGCGACTAGCGGGCACCGGGGAGCTGTTTTTT.

The table lists this clonotype with many counts. This chain uses TRBV5-5 with TRBJ2-1; 10 positions agree with TRBD2. V shed 1 base and J 6 bases; nucleotides not matched to a gene: 1. The CDR3 spans 14 residues. Germline values: CDR1 SGHKS, CDR2 YYEKEE (reference sequence). The CDR3 region is CASSLSGRANEQFF. The CDR3 nucleotides are TGTGCCAGCAGCTTGAGCGGGAGGGCCAATGAGCAGTTCTTC.

This clonotype came up a few times. The gene calls are TRBV25-1 and TRBJ2-1; D remains ambiguous. The CDR3 consists of 12 residues. V lost 3 bases, J lost 8 bases, and 8 bases lay in between. CDR1 and CDR2 (germline): MGHDK, SYGVNS. This chain's CDR3 is CASSDVRDEQFF. CDR3 in DNA: TGTGCCAGCAGTGATGTCCGGGATGAGCAGTTCTTC.

This clonotype was found a few times. The V and J genes are TRBV10-3 and TRBJ2-1, with 8 bases that match TRBD2. Germline loops: CDR1 ENHRY, CDR2 SYGVKD. V shed 8 bases, J shed 6 bases, and the junction held 12 bases outside the gene matches. CDR3 length: 15 residues. CDR3 in DNA: TGTGCCATCTCTGGGACTAGACTCCTAGGCAATGAGCAGTTCTTC. Amino acids: CAISGTRLLGNEQFF.

This clonotype has a handful of counts. The chain has TRBV5-1 and TRBJ2-7; possible D gene TRBD1, 6 bases. The CDR3 is made up of 16 amino acids. Germline assignment: CDR1 SGHRS and CDR2 YFSETQ. Between the trimmed V and J ends, which lost 0 bases and 3 bases, there was a span of 16 bases. CDR3: CASSLDVGALFYEQYF. CDR3 DNA: TGCGCCAGCAGCTTGGATGTGGGGGCGCTGTTCTACGAGCAGTACTTC.

The chain carries TRBV12-3 or TRBV12-4 and TRBJ2-7; D is possibly TRBD2 (5 bases). The V gene lost 6 bases and the J gene lost 2 bases, with 23 bases spanning the gap. CDR3 length: 17 residues. CDR3 sequence: CASSSEGWGNPAYEQYF. The CDR3, as DNA: TGTGCCAGCAGCTCCGAGGGTTGGGGAAACCCTGCCTACGAGCAGTACTTC.

This clonotype was detected only a few times. V is TRBV15 and J is TRBJ2-3, with TRBD1 as a possible D gene (6 bases). CDR3 size: 16 residues. V lost 5 bases and J lost 4, with 19 bases in between. Germline lookup yields CDR1 LNHNV and CDR2 YYDKDF (reference sequence). The CDR3 DNA follows: TGTGCCACCAGCGGATGGGACATGAGGGGAGCAGATACGCAGTATTTT. Amino acids: CATSGWDMRGADTQYF.